These 29 T cell receptor beta chains originate from one sample sequenced in a study of blood T cell repertoires in COVID-19. Generated by immunoSEQ multiplex PCR, the TCRdb table keeps only in-frame clones and is missing some. The sample has approximately 390,000 clones, about 86% seen once; the top ten hold about 9.4%. Sequenced material: PBMCs or T cells enriched from blood (not recorded which). The receptors were sampled from a woman between 45 and 65 years old who had recovered from COVID-19.

The chain is built from TRBV7-2 and TRBJ2-7, with D perhaps matching TRBD2 (5 bases). V was pared by 5 bases and J by 4 bases, with 12 bases between. This CDR3 is built from 13 residues. Germline V gene sequence: CDR1 SGHTA, CDR2 FQGNSA. The CDR3 region is CASSPGVGYEQYF. The CDR3 DNA reads TGTGCCAGCAGCCCCGGGGTGGGTTACGAGCAGTACTTC.

The chain is built from TRBV6-5 and TRBJ2-3, with D possibly matching TRBD2 (7 bases). V was trimmed by 0 bases and J by 6 bases, leaving 13 bases between them. This CDR3 spans 15 amino acids. CDR1 and CDR2 (germline): MNHEY, SVGAGI. The CDR3 nucleotides are TGTGCCAGCAGTTACTCGGGGGGGCCGGGCGATACGCAGTATTTT. It translates to CASSYSGGPGDTQYF.

The chain links TRBV30 to TRBJ1-5, with D perhaps matching TRBD1 (6 bases). V dropped 2 bases and J dropped 6 bases, with 14 bases sitting between them. Germline V gives CDR1 GTSNPN, CDR2 SVGIG (reference sequence). The CDR3 runs to 14 residues. The CDR3 reads CAWSLRAGAQPQHF. The CDR3, as DNA: TGTGCCTGGAGTCTCCGGGCAGGGGCTCAGCCCCAGCATTTT.

The chain has TRBV11-1 and TRBJ1-1; 9 bases match TRBD1. The CDR3 length is 13 residues. After removal of 8 bases from V and 4 bases from J, the junction contained 5 bases not matched to a gene. CDR1 and CDR2 (germline): SGHAT, FQDESV (reference sequence). CDR3 protein: CASVGQGSTEAFF. The CDR3 bases are TGTGCCAGCGTGGGACAGGGAAGCACTGAAGCTTTCTTT.

The V call is TRBV6-4, the J call TRBJ2-1, with TRBD2 matching over 14 bases. Germline CDR1 and CDR2: MRHNA and SNTAGT. The V and J ends lost 5 bases and 8 bases, in that order; junction bases with no gene match: 5. The CDR3 extends over 15 amino acids. The CDR3 loop reads CASSRTSGGLDEQFF. The CDR3 DNA reads as TGTGCCAGCAGTCGGACTAGCGGGGGGTTGGATGAGCAGTTCTTC.

The rearrangement uses TRBV11-3 and TRBJ1-1; D is perhaps TRBD1 (6 bases). The CDR3 is 14 amino acids. Germline values: CDR1 SGHNT, CDR2 YENEEA. Trimming stripped 0 bases from V and 3 bases from J, with 8 bases between. The CDR3 reads CASSLDHRDTEAFF. CDR3 DNA: TGTGCCAGCAGCTTAGATCACAGGGACACTGAAGCTTTCTTT.

The rearrangement joins TRBV9 to TRBJ1-1, with D possibly TRBD1 on 5 matching bases. Between the trimmed V and J ends, which lost 0 bases and 2 bases, there was a span of 11 bases. The CDR3 is 15 amino acids. Germline lookup yields CDR1 SGDLS and CDR2 YYNGEE. CDR3 sequence reads: CASSVEDTYNTEAFF. CDR3 nucleotide sequence: TGTGCCAGCAGCGTAGAGGACACTTACAACACTGAAGCTTTCTTT.

This chain uses TRBV2 with TRBJ2-3, with D perhaps TRBD1 (6 bases). Between the trimmed V and J ends, which lost 6 bases and 3 bases, there was a span of 22 bases. Looked up from germline, CDR1 is SNHLY and CDR2 is FYNNEI. This CDR3 is built from 17 residues. This CDR3 reads CASSDPLQGVRTDTQYF. Written as DNA, the CDR3 is TGTGCCAGCAGCGACCCCCTACAGGGAGTACGAACAGATACGCAGTATTTT. Using reference TRBV2 and TRBJ2-3 for the parts outside the CDR3, the full variable domain is EPEVTQTPSHQVTQMGQEVILRCVPISNHLYFYWYRQILGQKVEFLVSFYNNEISEKSEIFDDQFSVERPDGSNFTLKIRSTKLEDSAMYFCASSDPLQGVRTDTQYFGPGTRLTVL.

As concerns this clone: Distinct nucleotide sequences in the sample also encode this CDR3. V gene TRBV30 combines with J gene TRBJ2-7; D is perhaps TRBD2 (5 bases). The CDR3 has 13 amino acids. Germline CDR1 GTSNPN, CDR2 SVGIG (reference sequence). Trimming shortened V by 4 bases and J by 6 bases, and 16 bases separated the two germline ends. CDR3 nucleotides: TGTGCCTGGAAACTACCGGGAAGCCTCGAGCAGTACTTC. It encodes CAWKLPGSLEQYF.

V usage is TRBV28 and J usage is TRBJ1-1; D remains ambiguous. The V end lost 3 bases, the J end lost 2 bases, and 10 bases lay between the germline ends. CDR3 length: 14 residues. Per germline, CDR1 MDHEN and CDR2 SYDVKM. The DNA of the CDR3 is TGTGCCAGCAGTTTCGTCCAGAAAAACACTGAAGCTTTCTTT. This encodes CASSFVQKNTEAFF.

This rearrangement joins TRBV28 to TRBJ1-1, with 9 bases that match TRBD1. After removal of 6 bases from V and 8 bases from J, the junction contained 7 bases not matched to a gene. The CDR3 contains 13 residues. Germline-derived CDR1 and CDR2 are MDHEN and SYDVKM. For the CDR3, the DNA is TGTGCCAGCAGACTGACAGGGGGGATAGAAGCTTTCTTT. Amino acid sequence: CASRLTGGIEAFF.

The rearrangement joins TRBV21-1 to TRBJ2-6; TRBD2 is the table's D call, not checked against the DNA. TRBV21-1 is a pseudogene. The CDR3 has 15 amino acids. For the CDR3, the DNA is TGTGCCAGTCCTCGTTCTTACTCTGGGGCCAACGTCCTGACTTTC. It codes for CASPRSYSGANVLTF.

The chain uses TRBV6-5 and TRBJ2-7, with D possibly TRBD2 on 6 matching bases. The V gene lost 4 bases and the J gene lost 6 bases, with 13 bases spanning the gap. CDR3 size: 13 residues. The germline gives CDR1 MNHEY, CDR2 SVGAGI. The CDR3 DNA follows: TGTGCCAGCAGTTTAGGCGGGGCCGGCGAGCAGTACTTC. Protein: CASSLGGAGEQYF.

The chain employs TRBV5-1 and TRBJ1-2; tentative D call: TRBD1 (5 bases). CDR1 and CDR2 from the germline V gene are SGHRS and YFSETQ. This CDR3 has 17 residues. The V end lost 3 bases, the J end lost 1 base, and 19 bases lay between the germline ends. The DNA of the CDR3 is TGCGCCAGCAGCTCCTGGTCCAGGGTAAGGAATAACTATGGCTACACCTTC. Protein sequence: CASSSWSRVRNNYGYTF.

This chain joins TRBV30 and TRBJ1-5; the match to TRBD1 covers 8 bases. The germline V gene encodes CDR1 GTSNPN and CDR2 SVGIG (reference sequence). The CDR3 extends over 14 amino acids. With 0 bases clipped from V and 9 bases from J, the junction kept 7 bases outside the gene matches. The CDR3 sequence is CAWSVRTGSWPQHF. CDR3 sequence (DNA): TGTGCCTGGAGTGTACGGACAGGGTCATGGCCCCAGCATTTT.

The chain recombines TRBV18 with TRBJ2-1; TRBD1 matches 8 bases. The V gene end was trimmed by 1 base and the J gene end by 9 bases; junction bases not matched to a gene: 8. Germline V gene data show CDR1 as KGHSH and CDR2 as LQKENI. The CDR3 extends over 15 amino acids. The CDR3 nucleotides are TGTGCCAGCTCACCACTGGACAGGGAAGTCTCTGAGCAGTTCTTC. Translation: CASSPLDREVSEQFF.

The chain joins TRBV14 to TRBJ2-7; a possible D gene is TRBD2 (5 bases). This CDR3 comprises 13 residues. CDR1 is SGHDN and CDR2 is FVKESK in the germline V gene. Trimming shortened V by 3 bases and J by 3 bases, and 9 bases separated the two germline ends. The chain's CDR3 is CASSHGAGYEQYF. CDR3 coding DNA: TGTGCCAGCAGCCACGGCGCGGGCTACGAGCAGTACTTC.

The CDR3 reads CASSPGQRTDTQYF. The CDR3 coding sequence is TGCGCCAGCAGCCCAGGACAACGCACAGATACGCAGTATTTT. The rearrangement joins TRBV5-1 to TRBJ2-3; D might be TRBD1 (5 bases). Germline assignment: CDR1 SGHRS and CDR2 YFSETQ. V was shortened by 4 bases and J by 1 base, with 10 bases between the two germline ends. The CDR3 loop spans 14 amino acids.

In this sample, this clone turned up once. The J gene is TRBJ2-7, the V gene TRBV4-2; 10 bases align to TRBD2. Germline values: CDR1 LGHNA, CDR2 YNFKEQ. The J segment lost 5 bases and the V segment lost 4 bases, leaving 5 bases of the junction unmatched. The CDR3 has 14 residues. For the CDR3, the DNA is TGTGCCAGCAGCCCCCTAGCGGGAGACGACGAGCAGTACTTC. Translating it yields CASSPLAGDDEQYF.

This chain joins TRBV18 and TRBJ1-1, with a weak D call TRBD1 (5 bases). The CDR3 is made up of 13 amino acids. Trimming left V 4 bases short and J 11 bases short, with 17 bases between. CDR1 is KGHSH and CDR2 is LQKENI in the germline V gene. The CDR3 nucleotides read TGTGCCAGCTCACGGGGGGACTCCCCAGGGGCTTTCTTT. This encodes CASSRGDSPGAFF. Combining the CDR3 with reference TRBV18 and TRBJ1-1 gives the whole variable domain NAGVMQNPRHLVRRRGQEARLRCSPMKGHSHVYWYRQLPEEGLKFMVYLQKENIIDESGMPKERFSAEFPKEGPSILRIQQVVRGDSAAYFCASSRGDSPGAFFGQGTRLTVV.

V usage is TRBV7-9 and J usage is TRBJ2-3, with 10 bases aligning to TRBD2. Germline-derived CDR1 and CDR2 are SEHNR and FQNEAQ (reference sequence). The CDR3 has 18 residues. After removal of 3 bases from V and 6 bases from J, the junction contained 15 bases not matched to a gene. CDR3 residues: CASSFPPRLAGAGDTQYF. The CDR3 DNA follows: TGTGCCAGCAGCTTTCCCCCCCGGCTAGCGGGGGCCGGGGATACGCAGTATTTT.

J is TRBJ1-3 and V is TRBV5-4; TRBD1 matches 8 bases. The CDR3 has 15 amino acids. Germline CDR1 and CDR2: SGHNT and YYREEE (reference sequence). J gave up 8 bases and V 4 bases, and 11 bases lay outside the gene matches. The CDR3 here is CASSIRDRSKDTIYF. CDR3 bases: TGTGCCAGCAGCATCCGGGACAGGAGTAAGGACACCATATATTTT.

This clone was seen repeatedly, ten times or more. This rearrangement joins TRBV19 to TRBJ1-1, with 8 bases matching TRBD1. V trimming: 6 bases; J trimming: 4 bases; junction bases outside the gene matches: 13. CDR3 length: 16 amino acids. CDR1 and CDR2 (germline): LNHDA, SQIVND (reference sequence). This CDR3 is CASSPQHETGGTEAFF. The CDR3 coding sequence is TGTGCCAGTAGCCCTCAGCATGAAACAGGGGGCACTGAAGCTTTCTTT. The full variable domain, with the rest looked up from reference TRBV19 and TRBJ1-1, is DGGITQSPKYLFRKEGQNVTLSCEQNLNHDAMYWYRQDPGQGLRLIYYSQIVNDFQKGDIAEGYSVSREKKESFPLTVTSAQKNPTAFYLCASSPQHETGGTEAFFGQGTRLTVV.

This clone has a single count. The rearrangement uses TRBV7-3 and TRBJ2-1; 9 bases align to TRBD1. The CDR3 is 15 residues long. Germline assignment: CDR1 SGHTA and CDR2 FQGTGA. After removal of 0 bases from V and 8 bases from J, the junction contained 5 bases not matched to a gene. The CDR3 sequence is CASSLTRTGVHEQFF. CDR3 nucleotide sequence: TGTGCCAGCAGCTTAACAAGGACAGGGGTGCATGAGCAGTTCTTC. Using reference TRBV7-3 and TRBJ2-1 for the parts outside the CDR3, the full variable domain is GAGVSQTPSNKVTEKGKYVELRCDPISGHTALYWYRQSLGQGPEFLIYFQGTGAADDSGLPNDRFFAVRPEGSVSTLKIQRTERGDSAVYLCASSLTRTGVHEQFFGPGTRLTVL.

The chain recombines TRBV7-9 with TRBJ1-1, with D maybe TRBD1 (5 bases). There are 15 residues in the CDR3. Between the trimmed V and J ends, which lost 1 base and 3 bases, there was a span of 12 bases. Germline V gene sequence: CDR1 SEHNR, CDR2 FQNEAQ (reference sequence). In DNA form, the CDR3 reads TGTGCCAGCAGCTTAGTTTCATCGGGGGACACTGAAGCTTTCTTT. Protein product: CASSLVSSGDTEAFF.

This clone has more than one count but fewer than ten. The chain recombines TRBV19 with TRBJ2-3; 9 bases agree with TRBD1. The CDR3 length is 15 residues. Unmatched junction bases numbered 6, after V lost 5 bases and J lost 3 bases. Germline assignment: CDR1 LNHDA and CDR2 SQIVND (reference sequence). The CDR3 nucleotides read TGTGCCAGTAGTTCCAACAGGGGGCCGACAGATACGCAGTATTTT. Translation: CASSSNRGPTDTQYF.

The V and J genes are TRBV10-3 and TRBJ2-7, with TRBD1 identical over 10 bases. This CDR3 is built from 14 residues. Germline-derived CDR1 and CDR2 are ENHRY and SYGVKD. V lost 5 bases, J lost 3 bases, and 4 bases stayed unmatched. The DNA of the CDR3 is TGTGCCATCAGTCCCGGGACAGGGGACTACGAGCAGTACTTC. Protein: CAISPGTGDYEQYF.

The chain is built from TRBV11-1 and TRBJ1-4; 8 positions match TRBD1. The CDR3 sequence is 15 residues long. Trimming took 5 bases from V and 7 from J; bases not matched to a gene: 9. CDR1 SGHAT and CDR2 FQDESV come from the germline V gene (reference sequence). The CDR3 DNA reads as TGTGCCAGCAGCCAGCGGACAGGGAAAGGTGAAAAACTGTTTTTT. Its protein is CASSQRTGKGEKLFF.

The chain uses TRBV6-5 and TRBJ1-5, with D tentatively TRBD1 (6 bases). Trimming stripped 5 bases from V and 3 bases from J, with 11 bases between. The CDR3 spans 14 residues. Germline V gene data show CDR1 as MNHEY and CDR2 as SVGAGI. The CDR3 is CASSKTGFNQPQHF. In DNA form, the CDR3 reads TGTGCCAGCAGTAAAACAGGGTTCAATCAGCCCCAGCATTTT.